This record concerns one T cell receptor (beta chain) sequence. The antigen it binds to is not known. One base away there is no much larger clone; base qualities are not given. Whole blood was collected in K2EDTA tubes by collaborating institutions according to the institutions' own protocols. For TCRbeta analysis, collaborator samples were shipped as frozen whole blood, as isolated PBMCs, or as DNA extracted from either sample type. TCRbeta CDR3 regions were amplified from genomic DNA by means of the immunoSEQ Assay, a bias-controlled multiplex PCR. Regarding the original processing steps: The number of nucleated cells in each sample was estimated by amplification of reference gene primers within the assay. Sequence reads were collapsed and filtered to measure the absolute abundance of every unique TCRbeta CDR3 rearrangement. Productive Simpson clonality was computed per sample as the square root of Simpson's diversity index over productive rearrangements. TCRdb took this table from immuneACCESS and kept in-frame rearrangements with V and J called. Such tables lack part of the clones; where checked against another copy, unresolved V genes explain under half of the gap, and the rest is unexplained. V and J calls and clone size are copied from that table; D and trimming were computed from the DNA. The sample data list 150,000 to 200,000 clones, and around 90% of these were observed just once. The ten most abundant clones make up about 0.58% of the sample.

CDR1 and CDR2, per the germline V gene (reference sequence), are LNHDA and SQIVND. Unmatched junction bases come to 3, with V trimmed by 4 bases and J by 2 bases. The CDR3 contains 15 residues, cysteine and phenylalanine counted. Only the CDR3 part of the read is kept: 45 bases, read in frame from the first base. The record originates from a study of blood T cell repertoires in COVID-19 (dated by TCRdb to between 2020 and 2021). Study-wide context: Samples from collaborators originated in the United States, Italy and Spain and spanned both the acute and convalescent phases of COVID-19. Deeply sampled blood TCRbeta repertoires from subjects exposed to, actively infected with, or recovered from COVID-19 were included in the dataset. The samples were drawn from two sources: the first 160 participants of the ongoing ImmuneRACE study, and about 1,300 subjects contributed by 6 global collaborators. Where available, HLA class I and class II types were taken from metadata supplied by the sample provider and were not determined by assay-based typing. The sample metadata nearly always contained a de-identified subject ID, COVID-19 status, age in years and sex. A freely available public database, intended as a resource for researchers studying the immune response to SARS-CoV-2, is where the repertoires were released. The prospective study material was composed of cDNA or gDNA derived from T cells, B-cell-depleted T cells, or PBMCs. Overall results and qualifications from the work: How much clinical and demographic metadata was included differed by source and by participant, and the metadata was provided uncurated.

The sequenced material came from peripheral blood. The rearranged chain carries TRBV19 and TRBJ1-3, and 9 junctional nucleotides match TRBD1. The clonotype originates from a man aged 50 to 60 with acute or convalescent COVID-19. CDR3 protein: CASSTGQGTGNTIYF. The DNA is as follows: TGTGCCAGTAGTACCGGACAGGGGACTGGAAACACCATATATTTT. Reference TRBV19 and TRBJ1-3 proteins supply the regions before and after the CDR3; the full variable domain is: DGGITQSPKYLFRKEGQNVTLSCEQNLNHDAMYWYRQDPGQGLRLIYYSQIVNDFQKGDIAEGYSVSREKKESFPLTVTSAQKNPTAFYLCASSTGQGTGNTIYFGEGSWLTVV.